A selection of T cell receptor beta chains follows, all from one sample in a study of T cell responses to AZD1222 COVID-19 vaccine. Libraries were prepared by immunoSEQ multiplex PCR; TCRdb keeps only in-frame clonotypes and omits some of them. The repertoire includes 110,000 or so clones, about 89% of them detected once, and approximately 6.5% sits in the top ten. The sequenced sample was peripheral blood, obtained 28 days after the second AZD1222 dose. All receptors derive from an adult who received the AZD1222 COVID-19 vaccine. CDR3s include the opening cysteine and the closing phenylalanine or tryptophan. The D gene is left open where the match is weak. Only some rows state a clone size, as once, few, many or a class for expanded clones.

j_gene: TRBJ2-1
v_gene: TRBV19
d_gene: .
abundance: .
CDR3nt: TGTGCCAGTAGTCCGGGGACGAGCTCCTACAATGAGCAGTTCTTC
CDR3aa: CASSPGTSSYNEQFF

j_gene: TRBJ1-2
v_gene: TRBV28
d_gene: TRBD1
abundance: .
CDR3nt: TGTGCCAGCACCTCGGACAGGGAAGGCTATGGCTACACCTTC
CDR3aa: CASTSDREGYGYTF

j_gene: TRBJ2-2
v_gene: TRBV19
d_gene: TRBD2
abundance: .
CDR3nt: TGTGCCAGTAGTATTGGGAGGTCGGCGGGAGGGCCGGGCACCGGGGAGCTGTTTTTT
CDR3aa: CASSIGRSAGGPGTGELFF

j_gene: TRBJ2-3
v_gene: TRBV2
d_gene: TRBD2
abundance: .
CDR3nt: TGTGCCAGCAGCACTAGCGGAGGGGGAGATACGCAGTATTTT
CDR3aa: CASSTSGGGDTQYF

j_gene: TRBJ2-7
v_gene: TRBV5-4
d_gene: TRBD1
abundance: .
CDR3nt: TGTGCCAGCAGCTTGGCCGCGACAGGGGGACGGGAGCAGTACTTC
CDR3aa: CASSLAATGGREQYF

j_gene: TRBJ2-5
v_gene: TRBV5-1
d_gene: .
abundance: .
CDR3nt: TGCGCCAGCAGCTTAAGGGACCAAGAGACCCAGTACTTC
CDR3aa: CASSLRDQETQYF

j_gene: TRBJ2-7
v_gene: TRBV6-6
d_gene: .
abundance: .
CDR3nt: TGTGCCAGCAGTCCGCCCCCCGGCTACGAGCAGTACTTC
CDR3aa: CASSPPPGYEQYF

j_gene: TRBJ2-3
v_gene: TRBV9
d_gene: .
abundance: .
CDR3nt: TGTGCCAGCAGCGCCGGCGGGGCTAGCACAGATACGCAGTATTTT
CDR3aa: CASSAGGASTDTQYF

j_gene: TRBJ2-1
v_gene: TRBV11-2
d_gene: TRBD2
abundance: .
CDR3nt: TGTGCCAGCAGCTCTCTCGGCACCGTATCTAGCGGGAGCTGGAATGAGCAGTTCTTC
CDR3aa: CASSSLGTVSSGSWNEQFF

j_gene: TRBJ2-7
v_gene: TRBV6-5
d_gene: TRBD1
abundance: .
CDR3nt: TGTGCCAGCAGTTCAGGGGACAGGGCCTACGAGCAGTACTTC
CDR3aa: CASSSGDRAYEQYF

j_gene: TRBJ1-3
v_gene: TRBV29-1
d_gene: .
abundance: few
CDR3nt: TGCAGCGTCGGGGGAGACACCATATATTTT
CDR3aa: CSVGGDTIYF

j_gene: TRBJ1-2
v_gene: TRBV6-5
d_gene: .
abundance: .
CDR3nt: TGTGCCAGCAGTTTGTGGGGCTATGGCTACACCTTC
CDR3aa: CASSLWGYGYTF

j_gene: TRBJ2-7
v_gene: TRBV5-6
d_gene: TRBD1
abundance: .
CDR3nt: TGTGCCAGCAGCAAGACAGGGGGCTTCGGGGAGCAGTACTTC
CDR3aa: CASSKTGGFGEQYF

j_gene: TRBJ1-2
v_gene: TRBV9
d_gene: .
abundance: .
CDR3nt: TGTGCCAGCAGCGTAGCTGAAGGTCTAGATGGCTACACCTTC
CDR3aa: CASSVAEGLDGYTF

j_gene: TRBJ1-6
v_gene: TRBV19
d_gene: .
abundance: .
CDR3nt: TGTGCCAGCCATACAGGGTTATCCTATAATTCACCCCTCCACTTT
CDR3aa: CASHTGLSYNSPLHF